In this sample, the clone carrying this TCR beta chain turned up many times. This record belongs to a study of identical twins. The CDR3 consists of 15 residues. V was shortened by 0 bases and J by 1 base, with 7 bases between the two germline ends. Germline loops: CDR1 LGHNA, CDR2 YNFKEQ. TCRdb reprocessed the 5' RACE reads via MiXCR and lists one record per CDR3 protein. This table holds about 660,000 distinct CDR3 sequences, 8.5% to 9.5% found once. Another study also made use of these data, one on yellow fever vaccine responses in identical twins.

The chain has TRBV4-2 and TRBJ2-1; TRBD2 is a possible D gene (6 bases). Material: PBMCs. This sequence originates from a woman aged 18-29 years in good health. The CDR3 nucleotides read TGTGCCAGCAGCCAAGAGACTAGATCCTACAATGAGCAGTTCTTC. Translation: CASSQETRSYNEQFF.